The 21 T cell receptor beta chains below come from one sample, sequenced in a study of T cell repertoires in breast cancer (dated by TCRdb to the mid-2010s). Library preparation employed emulsion pairing. The reads were generated on an Illumina MiSeq. A second nested PCR with blocking oligos suppressed unpaired genes, then a third nested PCR added Illumina adaptors and barcodes. TCRdb reran the public reads through fastp at Q25 and MiXCR, keeping productive beta chains. Each entry merges the rows of one CDR3 protein and shows their most common DNA and genes. Here the sample has about 40,000 distinct CDR3 sequences; under 60% occur a single time. The ten largest clones add up to approximately 62% of the sample. The study used an expanded emulsion RT-PCR method with primers for all TCR V genes to analyze paired alpha-beta TCRs of CD8+ T cells. The sample taken for sequencing was CD8+ T cells. These receptor sequences come from a pool of human donors with breast cancer or a healthy control (not recorded which).

This chain connects TRBV20-1 to TRBJ2-3; the match to TRBD2 covers 7 bases. The germline V gene encodes CDR1 DFQATT and CDR2 SNEGSKA (reference sequence). The CDR3 is made up of 14 amino acids. Trimming took 4 bases from V and 6 from J; bases not matched to a gene: 10. The CDR3 loop reads CSAMLAEGPDTQYF. CDR3 DNA: TGCAGTGCTATGCTAGCGGAGGGGCCTGATACGCAGTATTTT.

In the case of this clonotype: The CDR3 does not close with the conserved phenylalanine or tryptophan, likely indicating a read error. This chain uses TRBV2 with TRBJ2-3; 11 nucleotides line up with TRBD2. The CDR3 totals 16 residues. CDR1 is SNHLY and CDR2 is FYNNEI in the germline V gene. The J segment lost 0 bases and the V segment lost 6 bases, leaving 5 bases of the junction unmatched. The CDR3 protein is CASRRLAGTSTDTQYL. For the CDR3, the DNA is TGTGCCAGCAGGAGACTAGCGGGGACTAGCACAGATACGCAGTATCTT.

This chain uses TRBV9 with TRBJ2-5, with unresolved D. Germline CDR1 and CDR2: SGDLS and YYNGEE. CDR3 length: 15 residues. V dropped 0 bases and J dropped 5 bases, with 14 bases sitting between them. CDR3 protein: CASSVGAVSTETQYF. As DNA, the CDR3 is TGTGCCAGCAGCGTAGGGGCAGTTTCAACCGAGACCCAGTACTTC.

This clonotype was counted at least ten times. The chain has TRBV28 and TRBJ2-7, with unresolved D. The CDR3 is 12 amino acids. V lost 0 bases and J lost 6, with 6 bases in between. The germline V gene has CDR1 MDHEN and CDR2 SYDVKM. CDR3 amino acids: CASSLWYREQYF. The CDR3 DNA sequence: TGTGCCAGCAGTTTATGGTACCGCGAGCAGTACTTC.

The chain couples TRBV12-3 or TRBV12-4 to TRBJ2-1, with D possibly being TRBD2 (5 bases). The V end was cut by 8 bases, the J end by 7 bases, with 18 bases between. There are 14 residues in the CDR3. The CDR3 loop reads CASLVGLARNEQFF. In DNA form, the CDR3 reads TGTGCCAGCCTAGTGGGTCTAGCAAGGAATGAGCAGTTCTTC.

J is TRBJ2-3 and V is TRBV4-2; D may be TRBD1 (7 bases). Trimming left V 1 base short and J 3 bases short, with 14 bases between. The germline V gene has CDR1 LGHNA and CDR2 YNFKEQ. This CDR3 is 16 amino acids long. CDR3: CASSQGGRGRTDTQYF. Written as DNA, the CDR3 is TGTGCCAGCAGCCAAGGGGGCAGGGGGAGGACAGATACGCAGTATTTT.

This clonotype was counted a single time. Here the CDR3 DNA reads TGCGCCAGCAGCCGTACAGGGGATAGCACAGATACGCAGTATTTT. This sequence encodes CASSRTGDSTDTQYF. The V call is TRBV5-1, the J call TRBJ2-3, with 7 nucleotides matching TRBD1. V lost 4 bases and J lost 0; bases outside the gene matches: 5. The V gene's germline CDR1 is SGHRS and CDR2 YFSETQ. This CDR3 has 15 residues. The whole variable domain, filled in from reference TRBV5-1 and TRBJ2-3, reads KAGVTQTPRYLIKTRGQQVTLSCSPISGHRSVSWYQQTPGQGLQFLFEYFSETQRNKGNFPGRFSGRQFSNSRSEMNVSTLELGDSALYLCASSRTGDSTDTQYFGPGTRLTVL.

The chain is built from TRBV9 and TRBJ1-2; tentatively, D is TRBD1 (5 bases). Trimming cost V 4 bases and J 4 bases, with 14 bases left between them. This CDR3 has 14 amino acids. Looked up from germline, CDR1 is SGDLS and CDR2 is YYNGEE. CDR3 sequence reads: CASSLERGLYGYTF. CDR3 in DNA: TGTGCCAGCAGCCTAGAGAGGGGTCTCTATGGCTACACCTTC.

This clonotype was seen only a few times. This chain joins TRBV5-1 and TRBJ1-1; maybe TRBD1 (5 bases). The V gene lost 4 bases and the J gene lost 3 bases, with 19 bases spanning the gap. Germline loops: CDR1 SGHRS, CDR2 YFSETQ. CDR3 length: 16 residues. CDR3 region: CASSGSSGTRDTEAFF. The CDR3 DNA reads as TGCGCCAGCAGCGGATCTTCCGGGACCCGAGACACTGAAGCTTTCTTT.

Notes on this clonotype: A much more abundant neighbour one base away suggests this may be a read error. CDR3 protein: CASSWTSGRADEQFF. The DNA for the CDR3 is TGTGCCAGCAGCTGGACTAGCGGGAGGGCCGATGAGCAGTTCTTC. This chain uses TRBV7-3 with TRBJ2-1; 15 bases align to TRBD2. The CDR3 covers 15 residues. The junction had 3 bases not matched to a gene; V was cut back by 4 bases and J by 8 bases. Germline V CDR1 and CDR2: SGHTA, FQGTGA.

The chain is built from TRBV7-2 and TRBJ2-1; possible D gene TRBD1, 6 bases. Germline V gives CDR1 SGHTA, CDR2 FQGNSA. The CDR3 consists of 14 residues. Deletions cut 5 bases from V and 7 bases from J, with 15 bases between. CDR3: CASSPGQFRNEQFF. The DNA for the CDR3 is TGTGCCAGCAGCCCCGGACAGTTTAGGAATGAGCAGTTCTTC. Supplemented by reference TRBV7-2 and TRBJ2-1, the full variable domain reads GAGVSQSPSNKVTEKGKDVELRCDPISGHTALYWYRQSLGQGLEFLIYFQGNSAPDKSGLPSDRFSAERTGGSVSTLTIQRTQQEDSAVYLCASSPGQFRNEQFFGPGTRLTVL.

Worth noting for this clonotype: The junction shows a germline mismatch at one end, possibly a read error. The chain joins TRBV4-1 to TRBJ2-5, with 11 bases that match TRBD2. Germline loops: CDR1 MGHRA, CDR2 YSYEKL. This CDR3 comprises 18 residues. The CDR3 reads CASSQTSGENSYQEAQYF. The CDR3 nucleotides are TGCGCCAGCAGCCAGACTAGCGGGGAGAACTCGTACCAAGAGGCCCAGTACTTC.

A word on this clonotype: A junction end diverges from the germline sequence, so it may reflect a read error. The genes are TRBV18 and TRBJ2-1; a possible D gene is TRBD1 (6 bases). The CDR3 loop spans 17 amino acids. The V gene's germline CDR1 is KGHSH and CDR2 LQKENI. The chain's CDR3 is CASPPPPPQGRSNEQFF. In DNA, the CDR3 is TGTGCCAGCCCACCACCGCCTCCCCAGGGGCGAAGCAATGAGCAGTTCTTC. Combining the CDR3 with reference TRBV18 and TRBJ2-1 gives the whole variable domain NAGVMQNPRHLVRRRGQEARLRCSPMKGHSHVYWYRQLPEEGLKFMVYLQKENIIDESGMPKERFSAEFPKEGPSILRIQQVVRGDSAAYFCASPPPPPQGRSNEQFFGPGTRLTVL.

This clonotype was picked up many times. V usage is TRBV12-3 or TRBV12-4 and J usage is TRBJ2-5, with D unresolved. V was pared by 4 bases and J by 2 bases, with 11 bases between. The CDR3 extends over 14 amino acids. CDR3 protein: CASSSFWGQETQYF. CDR3 DNA sequence: TGTGCCAGCAGTTCCTTTTGGGGACAAGAGACCCAGTACTTC.

This chain uses TRBV4-1 with TRBJ2-5; possibly TRBD1 for D (5 bases). Looked up from germline, CDR1 is MGHRA and CDR2 is YSYEKL. This CDR3 has 15 residues. Trimming removed 0 bases at V and 4 bases at J, with 12 bases between. The chain's CDR3 is CASSQEPGQAETQYF. CDR3 coding DNA: TGCGCCAGCAGCCAAGAGCCAGGGCAGGCAGAGACCCAGTACTTC.

CDR3 amino acids: CASSPGGQPYGYTF. DNA of the CDR3: TGTGCCAGCAGTCCTGGGGGACAGCCCTATGGCTACACCTTC. The V gene is TRBV6-4, the J gene TRBJ1-2, with 7 bases aligning to TRBD1. The CDR3 is 14 residues long. Germline V CDR1 and CDR2: MRHNA, SNTAGT. V lost 5 bases to trimming and J lost 4 bases; unmatched junction nucleotides: 7.

The V and J genes are TRBV20-1 and TRBJ1-1; D may be TRBD1 (5 bases). The length of the CDR3 is 14 residues. Trimming left V 0 bases short and J 4 bases short, with 12 bases between. The germline CDR1 and CDR2 sequences are DFQATT and SNEGSKA (reference sequence). CDR3 residues: CSARDLGRGTEAFF. CDR3 DNA: TGCAGTGCTAGAGATCTGGGAAGGGGCACTGAAGCTTTCTTT.

V gene TRBV27 combines with J gene TRBJ1-1, with D possibly TRBD1 on 5 matching bases. Germline V gene lookup returns CDR1 MNHEY and CDR2 SMNVEV (reference sequence). Trimming shortened V by 3 bases and J by 5 bases, and 10 bases separated the two germline ends. The CDR3 totals 13 residues. The CDR3 reads CASSLGGKTEAFF. As DNA, the CDR3 is TGTGCCAGCAGTTTGGGGGGGAAGACTGAAGCTTTCTTT.

This clonotype has more than one count but fewer than ten. The chain uses TRBV29-1 and TRBJ2-2; D unresolved. The germline V gene encodes CDR1 SQVTM and CDR2 ANQGSEA. The CDR3 consists of 14 residues. The ends were cut back, 4 bases at V and 0 bases at J, with 9 bases in the middle. The CDR3 protein is CSVGGRTNTGELFF. In DNA, the CDR3 is TGCAGCGTTGGGGGTAGAACGAACACCGGGGAGCTGTTTTTT.

The chain links TRBV28 to TRBJ1-2; 8 bases are a match to TRBD1. The CDR3 consists of 14 residues. V was pared by 5 bases and J by 6 bases, with 8 bases of the junction left unmatched. Germline V CDR1 and CDR2: MDHEN, SYDVKM. CDR3 in amino acids: CASSGDRQLDGYTF. The CDR3 coding sequence is TGTGCCAGCAGTGGGGACAGGCAGCTTGATGGCTACACCTTC.

On this clonotype: Given a much more abundant clone one base away, this may be a read error. This chain joins TRBV20-1 and TRBJ1-1, with D possibly being TRBD1 (6 bases). The CDR3 spans 12 residues. Per germline, CDR1 DFQATT and CDR2 SNEGSKA (reference sequence). The ends were cut back, 7 bases at V and 1 base at J, with 10 bases in the middle. The CDR3 protein is CSVLQGNTEAFF. In DNA form, the CDR3 reads TGCAGTGTCCTACAGGGGAACACTGAAGCTTTCTTT.